The present TCR beta chain was sequenced within a study of post-analysis software for immune sequencing data. Study-level findings and limits: Compared with controls, patients had more of roughly 5 TRBV segments, including TRBV5-6, TRBV5-1 and TRBV20-1.

The length of the CDR3 is 13 residues. V trimming: 0 bases; J trimming: 5 bases; junction bases outside the gene matches: 0. In germline, CDR1 is SGHTA, CDR2 FQGNSA. This clonotype was seen at least ten times. Its antigen is undetermined. The library was made from cDNA and included unique molecular identifiers. TCRdb reanalysed the PCR reads using MiXCR and keeps one entry per CDR3 protein. Among hundreds of thousands of distinct CDR3 sequences listed, around 53% were seen once. This chain connects TRBV7-2 to TRBJ2-5; TRBD2 matches 7 bases. The sequence came from a girl aged 5-17 years with multiple sclerosis. The sequenced sample consisted of blood. CDR3 sequence: CASSLASGETQYF. In DNA, the CDR3 is TGTGCCAGCAGCTTAGCTAGCGGGGAGACCCAGTACTTC.